This T cell receptor beta chain was documented in a study of post-analysis software for immune sequencing data. Overall study results and limits: Co-batched samples clustered tightly together by F measure. Controls had lower frequencies than patients of about five TRBV segments, which included TRBV5-6, TRBV5-1 and TRBV20-1.

Germline loops: CDR1 SQVTM, CDR2 ANQGSEA. V dropped 2 bases and J dropped 0 bases, with 11 bases sitting between them. There are 15 residues in the CDR3. Every TCR beta cDNA library bore unique molecular identifiers. TCRdb fed the PCR reads into MiXCR, producing one record per CDR3 protein. Of 750,000 to 900,000 distinct CDR3 sequences listed, 46% were seen once; the top ten hold 4.9%. On this clonotype: Its antigen is as yet unknown.

The specimen sequenced was blood. This receptor was identified in a girl between 5 and 17 years old with multiple sclerosis. This rearrangement joins TRBV29-1 to TRBJ2-1; D perhaps matches TRBD1 (6 bases). CDR3 bases: TGCAGCGTTGAAAACAGGGCCAGCTCCTACAATGAGCAGTTCTTC. The encoded protein is CSVENRASSYNEQFF.